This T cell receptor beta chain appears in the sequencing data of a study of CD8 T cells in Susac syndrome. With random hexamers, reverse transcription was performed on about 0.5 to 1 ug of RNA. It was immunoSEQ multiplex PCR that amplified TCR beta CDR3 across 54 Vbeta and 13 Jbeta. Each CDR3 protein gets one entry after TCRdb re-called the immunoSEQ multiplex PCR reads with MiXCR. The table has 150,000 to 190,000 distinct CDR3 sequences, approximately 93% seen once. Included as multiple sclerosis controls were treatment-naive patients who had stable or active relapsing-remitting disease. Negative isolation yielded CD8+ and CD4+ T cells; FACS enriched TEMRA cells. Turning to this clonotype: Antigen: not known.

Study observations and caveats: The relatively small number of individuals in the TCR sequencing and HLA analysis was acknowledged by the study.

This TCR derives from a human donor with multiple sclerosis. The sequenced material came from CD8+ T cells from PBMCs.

The CDR3 DNA reads TGTGCCAGCAGCTTTACAGGGCAGCCCCAGCATTTT. This translates into CASSFTGQPQHF. V is TRBV13 and J is TRBJ1-5, with D perhaps matching TRBD1 (6 bases). The CDR3 consists of 12 residues. Germline CDR1 is PRHDT and CDR2 is FYEKMQ (reference sequence). Trimming left V 3 bases short and J 7 bases short, with 7 bases between.